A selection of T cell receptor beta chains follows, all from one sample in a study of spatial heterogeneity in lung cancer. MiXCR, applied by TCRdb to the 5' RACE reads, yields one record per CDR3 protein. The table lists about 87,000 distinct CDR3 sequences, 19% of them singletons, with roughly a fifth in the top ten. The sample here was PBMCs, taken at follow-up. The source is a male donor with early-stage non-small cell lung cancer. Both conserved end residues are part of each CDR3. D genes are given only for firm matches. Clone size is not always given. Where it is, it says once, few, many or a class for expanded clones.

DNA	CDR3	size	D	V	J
TGTGCCAGCAGTTTAAACCAAAACACCATATATTTT	CASSLNQNTIYF	NA	NA	TRBV12-3/TRBV12-4	TRBJ1-3
TGTGCCAGCAGCCTAATTTCAGGGGGCTCTGGAAACACCATATATTTT	CASSLISGGSGNTIYF	NA	TRBD1	TRBV12-3/TRBV12-4	TRBJ1-3
TGCGCCAGCAGCGGACTAGCGGGGGGCAGCACAGATACGCAGTATTTT	CASSGLAGGSTDTQYF	once	TRBD2	TRBV5-1	TRBJ2-3
TGTGCCACCAGTTACTCGTGGGGGGGCCAAGAGACCCAGTACTTC	CATSYSWGGQETQYF	NA	TRBD2	TRBV6-5	TRBJ2-5
TGCGCCAGCATGGGGCGGGGGGGCCGCTCCTACAATGAGCAGTTCTTC	CASMGRGGRSYNEQFF	few	TRBD2	TRBV10-2	TRBJ2-1
TGTGCCATCAGGACGACTAGCGGGGGGTCAGAGACCCAGTACTTC	CAIRTTSGGSETQYF	NA	TRBD2	TRBV10-3	TRBJ2-5
TGTGCCAGCAGCCGGACTAGCGGGAGAGGCGAGCAGTACTTC	CASSRTSGRGEQYF	NA	TRBD2	TRBV3-1	TRBJ2-7
TGTGCCATCAGACAGGATTTAGGCTCCTACAATGAGCAGTTCTTC	CAIRQDLGSYNEQFF	once	NA	TRBV10-3	TRBJ2-1
TGCGCCAGCTCCTCTACCCGGGAACCAGGACAGCCCCAGCATTTT	CASSSTREPGQPQHF	NA	NA	TRBV10-1	TRBJ1-5
TGTGCCAGCATCTCGGACGGCTCTGGGGCCAACGTCCTGACTTTC	CASISDGSGANVLTF	NA	NA	TRBV12-3/TRBV12-4	TRBJ2-6
TGTGCCAGCAGCCTAGGGACTAGCGGAAGCACAGATACGCAGTATTTT	CASSLGTSGSTDTQYF	NA	TRBD2	TRBV5-5	TRBJ2-3
TGTGCCACCAGTGACCCTAAGGGTCTCGGGGAGCAGTTCTTC	CATSDPKGLGEQFF	NA	NA	TRBV24-1	TRBJ2-1
TGTGCCAGCAGTTTAGTAGGGAATAGCAATCAGCCCCAGCATTTT	CASSLVGNSNQPQHF	NA	NA	TRBV12-3/TRBV12-4	TRBJ1-5
TGTGCCAGTAGAATGGTTGGCAATCAGCCCCAGCATTTT	CASRMVGNQPQHF	NA	NA	TRBV19	TRBJ1-5
TGCAGCCCAGGACAGGGGAAATGGTCTAATGGCTACACCTTC	CSPGQGKWSNGYTF	NA	TRBD1	TRBV29-1	TRBJ1-2
TGCAGTGCCAGGAGGGATTTTAGCCCGAATTCACCCCTCCACTTT	CSARRDFSPNSPLHF	few	NA	TRBV20-1	TRBJ1-6
TGTGCCACCCCCCGGGTCGCTGGAAACACCATATATTTT	CATPRVAGNTIYF	NA	NA	TRBV7-9	TRBJ1-3
TGTGCCAGCAGTTTTCCGGGACTAGCGGGGGAAATGTATAAGAGGACCCAGTACTTC	CASSFPGLAGEMYKRTQYF	NA	TRBD2	TRBV12-3/TRBV12-4	TRBJ2-5
TGTGCTAGTGGTTTGTTGTTGGACGGATTAGTGGGTTTGGGCAATCAGCCCCAGCATTTT	CASGLLLDGLVGLGNQPQHF	NA	NA	TRBV12-5	TRBJ1-5
TGTGCCAGTAGTATCCGGGGGGCCAAAAACATTCAGTACTTC	CASSIRGAKNIQYF	many	NA	TRBV19	TRBJ2-4
TGCAGCGTTGAAGTTTCCCTGAACACTGAAGCTTTCTTT	CSVEVSLNTEAFF	few	NA	TRBV29-1	TRBJ1-1
TGCAGTGCTAGCCGTGGGGCCTCAGGAGATGAAAAACTGTTTTTT	CSASRGASGDEKLFF	few	NA	TRBV20-1	TRBJ1-4
TGTGCCAGCTCACCACGGGGCCACCTTCCCCCTGTTTCCTACGAGCAGTACTTC	CASSPRGHLPPVSYEQYF	few	NA	TRBV18	TRBJ2-7